This record concerns one T cell receptor beta chain sequence. Its specific antigen is unknown. Base qualities are not at hand, and no much larger clone is one base apart. The CDR3 regions of human TCRbeta chains were analyzed by immunosequencing. In the paper's pipeline: TCRs in the repertoires were compared against a reference library of SARS-CoV-2-specific TCRs that had been generated with the MIRA antigen-specificity platform. Breadth meant the fraction of unique TCRs that were SARS-CoV-2-associated, whereas depth meant the fraction of total T cells that were SARS-CoV-2-associated. Using the MIRA data, every spike-specific TCR was mapped to the spike region that the TCR reacted to and assigned to either a CD4 or a CD8 class. Log10-transformed breadth and depth values were compared by one-way ANOVA with Sidak's multiple comparisons tests. TCRdb limited this immuneACCESS table to in-frame rearrangements with V and J called. A share of clones is missing; checked studies link under half to unresolved V genes, and the rest is unexplained. That table supplies the V and J calls and clone size; D and trimming were determined from the DNA. For this sample the table gives about 110,000 clones, of which around 90% were detected only once. About 3.3% of the sample is taken by the ten largest.

These data originate in a study of T cell responses to AZD1222 COVID-19 vaccine (dated by TCRdb to the early 2020s). Regarding the study in general: TCR sequencing was performed for fewer than 250 trial participants, of whom about 200 were given two doses of AZD1222 and approximately 25 were given two doses of MenACWY control vaccine. Trial participants were enrolled into age subgroups of 18-55, 56-69 and 70-plus years, which contained roughly 140, 27 and 60 TCR-sequenced participants, respectively.

The germline ends are 2 bases apart after V is trimmed by 7 bases and J by 0 bases. Taken from cysteine to phenylalanine, the CDR3 has 11 residues. Of the read, only the CDR3 DNA is kept; its 33 bases are in frame from base 1. The germline V gene supplies CDR1 MGHRA and CDR2 YSYEKL. The sample's time point label is to be understood as: baseline before first vaccination. The treatment or condition label for this specimen denotes: meningococcal conjugate vaccine given as trial control. Samples from vaccinated people were obtained from the UK trials COV001 and COV002, which included a single-blind randomized controlled phase 2/3 trial of AZD1222 (ChAdOx1 nCoV-19) in healthy adults. Trial participant PBMC samples were collected at day 0 and day 28 after the second dose for TCRbeta chain sequencing. The study at large found these results: Participants were mostly white British and included more females than males, and it was suggested by the authors that clonal diversity may have been underestimated. Reportedly, close to half of the unique spike-specific TCRs recognized epitopes lying outside the regions that are mutated in the B.1.351 and B.1.1.7 variants. The 56-69-year group was small, and its depth increase did not reach significance, likely because of low power. After two AZD1222 doses, both the breadth and the depth of spike-specific TCRs were significantly higher than at day 0 and than in MenACWY recipients. Conclusions about previously exposed vaccinees are limited, since just a handful of AZD1222 recipients were seropositive for SARS-CoV-2 at baseline. CD4 TCRs associated with the vaccine covered the entire spike protein, and the dominant responses were in regions 160-218 and 743-854. Because no day 14 peak-response samples were available, repertoires were characterized only after the peak T cell response.

The source material was peripheral blood, sampled on day 0 of MenACWY control vaccination. This clonotype was obtained from an adult in good health. The rearrangement joined TRBV4-1 to TRBJ2-3; the D gene lacks a confident call. CDR3 protein: CASTSTDTQYF. The DNA sequence follows: TGCGCCAGCACTAGCACAGATACGCAGTATTTT.